These 14 T cell receptor beta chains originate from one sample sequenced in a study of blood T cell repertoires in COVID-19 (TCRdb year 2020). The library was generated by the immunoSEQ multiplex PCR assay. Imported from immuneACCESS, the table was reduced by TCRdb to in-frame sequences with V and J called. These copies leave out some clones; in studies compared against another copy, an unresolved V gene accounts for under half, and the cause of the remainder is not known. The sample profile shows 150,000 to 200,000 clones; about 80% of them were found once. The ten top clones hold approximately 2.4% of the sample. The sample was peripheral blood. These receptors originate from a human donor with acute or convalescent COVID-19. The donor label of this sample is uncertain.

The rearrangement links TRBV5-1 to TRBJ1-3; the D gene is possibly TRBD1 (6 bases). The CDR3 is made up of 15 amino acids. Germline CDR1 is SGHRS and CDR2 is YFSETQ. V was cut by 4 bases and J by 0 bases, with 11 bases left in between. CDR3 amino acids: CASSPDSSSGNTIYF. CDR3 in DNA: TGCGCCAGCAGCCCGGACAGTTCCTCTGGAAACACCATATATTTT.

The gene calls are TRBV27 and TRBJ2-7; 9 nucleotides match TRBD1. The J segment lost 6 bases and the V segment lost 3 bases, leaving 3 bases of the junction unmatched. The CDR3 totals 13 residues. From germline, CDR1 is MNHEY and CDR2 SMNVEV (reference sequence). This CDR3 is CASSLNRGREQYF. The CDR3 nucleotides are TGTGCCAGCAGTTTGAACAGGGGGCGCGAGCAGTACTTC.

The CDR3 loop is CASSQETQPEGSPLHF. The CDR3 DNA reads TGCGCCAGCAGCCAAGAAACACAGCCGGAAGGTTCACCCCTCCACTTT. The chain employs TRBV4-1 and TRBJ1-6; D not certain. This CDR3 has 16 residues. CDR1 and CDR2 from the germline V gene are MGHRA and YSYEKL. V was cut by 0 bases and J by 9 bases, with 15 bases left in between.

The chain employs TRBV6-2 or TRBV6-3 and TRBJ1-2; maybe TRBD1 (5 bases). Germline V gene data show CDR1 as MNHEY and CDR2 as SVGEGT. The V and J ends lost 0 bases and 0 bases respectively, with 14 bases between them. The CDR3 spans 17 residues. In nucleotides, the CDR3 is TGTGCCAGCAGTTACTCTCCCGCAGGGACTTCTAACTATGGCTACACCTTC. It specifies CASSYSPAGTSNYGYTF.

This chain connects TRBV12-5 to TRBJ2-1; TRBD2 agrees at 8 bases. Trimming took 1 base from V and 8 from J; bases not matched to a gene: 10. CDR3 length equals 16 residues. Germline CDR1 and CDR2: LGHNT and FRNRAP. The chain's CDR3 is CASGLGPASGFHEQFF. CDR3 in DNA: TGTGCTAGTGGTTTGGGTCCGGCTAGCGGGTTCCATGAGCAGTTCTTC.

The chain carries TRBV2 and TRBJ2-1, with a weak D call TRBD2 (5 bases). Germline V gene sequence: CDR1 SNHLY, CDR2 FYNNEI. This CDR3 contains 12 residues. V was shortened by 6 bases and J by 3 bases, with 6 bases between the two germline ends. The CDR3 DNA is TGTGCCAGCAGGACTATCTACAATGAGCAGTTCTTC. Its protein product is CASRTIYNEQFF.

V is TRBV28 and J is TRBJ2-5, with a weak D call TRBD2 (6 bases). CDR1 and CDR2 from the germline V gene are MDHEN and SYDVKM. V lost 7 bases, J lost 6 bases, and 18 bases lay in between. There are 14 residues in the CDR3. CDR3 coding DNA: TGTGCCAGCATCCCTTACGGGACTTACAAGACCCAGTACTTC. This codes for CASIPYGTYKTQYF. Drawing the rest from reference TRBV28 and TRBJ2-5, the complete variable domain is DVKVTQSSRYLVKRTGEKVFLECVQDMDHENMFWYRQDPGLGLRLIYFSYDVKMKEKGDIPEGYSVSREKKERFSLILESASTNQTSMYLCASIPYGTYKTQYFGPGTRLLVL.

The gene calls are TRBV12-3 or TRBV12-4 and TRBJ2-7; TRBD2 aligns across 9 bases. Trimming cost V 8 bases and J 1 base; bases outside gene matches: 3. CDR3 length: 13 residues. CDR3 DNA: TGTGCCAGCGAAACTAGCGGGTCCTACGAGCAGTACTTC. Translated, it gives CASETSGSYEQYF.

V and J are TRBV6-4 and TRBJ2-3, with 13 nucleotides matching TRBD2. The J segment lost 2 bases and the V segment lost 6 bases, leaving 5 bases of the junction unmatched. CDR1 MRHNA and CDR2 SNTAGT come from the germline V gene. The CDR3 runs to 16 residues. The CDR3 coding sequence is TGTGCCAGCAGCCGACTAGCGGGGGGCAACACAGATACGCAGTATTTT. It encodes CASSRLAGGNTDTQYF.

The chain employs TRBV6-6 and TRBJ2-5, with 9 positions matching TRBD1. V dropped 2 bases and J dropped 4; count of bases not matched to a gene: 5. This CDR3 has 15 amino acids. Germline V gene lookup returns CDR1 MNHNY and CDR2 SVGAGI (reference sequence). CDR3 sequence: CASSYGTGIGETQYF. CDR3 nucleotide sequence: TGTGCCAGCAGTTACGGGACAGGGATCGGAGAGACCCAGTACTTC.

Turning to this clone: Additional DNA sequences in this sample encode the identical CDR3. The rearrangement joins TRBV27 to TRBJ2-1, with TRBD1 as a possible D gene (6 bases). Germline lookup yields CDR1 MNHEY and CDR2 SMNVEV (reference sequence). The CDR3 totals 13 residues. Trimming shortened V by 5 bases and J by 4 bases, and 9 bases separated the two germline ends. CDR3 residues: CASSPQGYNEQFF. In DNA form, the CDR3 reads TGTGCCAGCAGTCCACAGGGTTACAATGAGCAGTTCTTC.

The gene calls are TRBV20-1 and TRBJ1-2; 7 bases fit TRBD1. The CDR3 has 14 residues. J lost 4 bases, V lost 3 bases, and 8 bases had no gene match. CDR1 DFQATT and CDR2 SNEGSKA come from the germline V gene (reference sequence). In DNA, the CDR3 is TGCAGTGCTAGTAGCCAGGGGGGCTTCTATGGCTACACCTTC. Translated, it gives CSASSQGGFYGYTF.

This chain links TRBV11-2 with TRBJ2-4; the match to TRBD2 covers 14 bases. Per germline, CDR1 SGHAT and CDR2 FQNNGV. V was pared by 3 bases and J by 5 bases, with 0 bases of the junction left unmatched. This CDR3 spans 15 amino acids. In DNA form, the CDR3 reads TGTGCCAGCAGCTTGACTAGCGGGGGGGAAAACATTCAGTACTTC. It yields the protein CASSLTSGGENIQYF.

V and J are TRBV19 and TRBJ1-4, with 7 bases aligning to TRBD1. The CDR3 covers 13 residues. Germline values: CDR1 LNHDA, CDR2 SQIVND (reference sequence). J gave up 7 bases and V 4 bases, and 3 bases lay outside the gene matches. CDR3 region: CASSTQGGEKLFF. The CDR3 DNA reads TGTGCCAGTAGTACCCAGGGGGGTGAAAAACTGTTTTTT. Based on the CDR3 plus reference TRBV19 and TRBJ1-4, the full variable domain is DGGITQSPKYLFRKEGQNVTLSCEQNLNHDAMYWYRQDPGQGLRLIYYSQIVNDFQKGDIAEGYSVSREKKESFPLTVTSAQKNPTAFYLCASSTQGGEKLFFGSGTQLSVL.